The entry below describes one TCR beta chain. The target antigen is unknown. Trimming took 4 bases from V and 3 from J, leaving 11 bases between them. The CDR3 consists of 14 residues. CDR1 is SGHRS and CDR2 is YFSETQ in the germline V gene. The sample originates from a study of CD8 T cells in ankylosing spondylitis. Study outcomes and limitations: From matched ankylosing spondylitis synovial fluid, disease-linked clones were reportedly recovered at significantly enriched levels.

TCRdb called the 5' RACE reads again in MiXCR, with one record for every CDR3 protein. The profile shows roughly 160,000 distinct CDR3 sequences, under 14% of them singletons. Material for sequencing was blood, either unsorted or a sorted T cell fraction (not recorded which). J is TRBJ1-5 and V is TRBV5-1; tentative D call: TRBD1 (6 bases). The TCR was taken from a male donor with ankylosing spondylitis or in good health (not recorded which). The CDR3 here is CASSTDSPNQPQHF. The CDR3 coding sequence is TGCGCCAGCAGCACGGACAGCCCCAATCAGCCCCAGCATTTT.